A single sample is the source of the 26 T cell receptor beta chains below, sequenced in a study of control samples from healthy donors and cancer patients. Measured with immunoSEQ multiplex PCR; TCRdb has only the in-frame clones, and not every one. The table has about 410,000 clones, approximately 90% seen once. Sequencing input: PBMCs. The receptors were sampled from a man between 35 and 55 years old with head and neck cancer.

This sequence joins TRBV10-3 and TRBJ2-1; 7 bases match TRBD2. Per the germline V gene, CDR1 is ENHRY and CDR2 is SYGVKD. V lost 2 bases to trimming and J lost 5 bases; unmatched junction nucleotides: 18. The CDR3 has 19 residues. This CDR3 is CAISEVRVAVASGHNEQFF. CDR3 DNA: TGTGCCATCAGTGAGGTCAGGGTGGCAGTGGCTAGCGGCCACAATGAGCAGTTCTTC.

This rearrangement joins TRBV7-6 to TRBJ1-5; D not certain. Germline lookup yields CDR1 SGHVS and CDR2 FNYEAQ. The CDR3 loop spans 15 amino acids. V was pared by 5 bases and J by 1 base, with 12 bases between. CDR3 bases: TGTGCCAGCAGCAATCGCGACGGGAGCAATCAGCCCCAGCATTTT. Amino acids: CASSNRDGSNQPQHF.

This clone was seen just once. The chain employs TRBV7-2 and TRBJ2-3, with 11 nucleotides matching TRBD2. The CDR3 is made up of 15 amino acids. In germline, CDR1 is SGHTA, CDR2 FQGNSA. The junction had 5 bases not matched to a gene; V was cut back by 4 bases and J by 5 bases. CDR3: CASSSTSGGLDTQYF. CDR3 bases: TGTGCCAGCAGCTCTACTAGCGGGGGTTTAGATACGCAGTATTTT.

The chain uses TRBV27 and TRBJ2-2, with 9 bases matching TRBD2. Germline CDR1 and CDR2: MNHEY and SMNVEV (reference sequence). Trimming at V came to 7 bases and at J to 2 bases, leaving 5 bases not matched to a gene. This CDR3 comprises 15 residues. Here the CDR3 DNA reads TGTGCCAGCACGGTAGCGGGAGCAAACACCGGGGAGCTGTTTTTT. This codes for CASTVAGANTGELFF.

The V gene is TRBV7-9, the J gene TRBJ2-4; D is undetermined. Germline V CDR1 and CDR2: SEHNR, FQNEAQ (reference sequence). The V end lost 10 bases, the J end lost 7 bases, and 20 bases lay between the germline ends. The CDR3 is 14 residues long. CDR3: CANRHTVLVNIQYF. CDR3 sequence (DNA): TGTGCCAACAGACACACCGTCCTTGTGAACATTCAGTACTTC. Using reference TRBV7-9 and TRBJ2-4 for the parts outside the CDR3, the full variable domain is DTGVSQNPRHKITKRGQNVTFRCDPISEHNRLYWYRQTLGQGPEFLTYFQNEAQLEKSRLLSDRFSAERPKGSFSTLEIQRTEQGDSAMYLCANRHTVLVNIQYFGAGTRLSVL.

The chain links TRBV18 to TRBJ2-7; possibly TRBD1 for D (6 bases). V lost 4 bases, J lost 0 bases, and 10 bases lay in between. This CDR3 spans 14 amino acids. Germline CDR1 reads KGHSH; CDR2 reads LQKENI. CDR3 sequence: CASSLQGNSYEQYF. The DNA of the CDR3 is TGTGCCAGCTCACTCCAGGGGAACTCCTACGAGCAGTACTTC.

The chain is built from TRBV30 and TRBJ2-1; 7 bases align to TRBD2. V lost 5 bases to trimming and J lost 0 bases; unmatched junction nucleotides: 7. In germline, CDR1 is GTSNPN, CDR2 SVGIG (reference sequence). The CDR3 totals 15 residues. The DNA of the CDR3 is TGTGCCTGGGAAATGCTAGCGGTCTCCTACAATGAGCAGTTCTTC. Its protein is CAWEMLAVSYNEQFF.

The chain employs TRBV3-1 (or the pseudogene TRBV3-2) and TRBJ1-2; tentatively, D is TRBD1 (6 bases). CDR3 size: 14 residues. The V end lost 0 bases, the J end lost 5 bases, and 10 bases lay between the germline ends. The germline V gene encodes CDR1 LGHDT and CDR2 YNNKEL (reference sequence). The CDR3 reads CASSQDGGPYGYTF. For the CDR3, the DNA is TGTGCCAGCAGCCAAGATGGGGGGCCGTATGGCTACACCTTC.

This chain uses TRBV4-1 with TRBJ1-2; 8 bases fit TRBD1. Germline V CDR1 and CDR2: MGHRA, YSYEKL. The CDR3 totals 17 residues. Trimming at V came to 0 bases and at J to 8 bases, leaving 14 bases not matched to a gene. The DNA for the CDR3 is TGCGCCAGCAGCCAAGACGGGGTCAGGGGGCCGCGTAGGGGCTACACCTTC. This sequence encodes CASSQDGVRGPRRGYTF.

The chain employs TRBV6-6 and TRBJ2-7; TRBD2 agrees at 8 bases. Germline assignment: CDR1 MNHNY and CDR2 SVGAGI (reference sequence). V trimming: 7 bases; J trimming: 0 bases; junction bases outside the gene matches: 5. There are 14 residues in the CDR3. The CDR3 nucleotides are TGTGCCAGCATTCCCAGCGGGAGCTCCTACGAGCAGTACTTC. It specifies CASIPSGSSYEQYF.

The gene calls are TRBV27 and TRBJ1-6; D is undetermined. CDR1 and CDR2 (germline): MNHEY, SMNVEV (reference sequence). V lost 0 bases and J lost 0, with 9 bases in between. The CDR3 has 17 residues. In DNA form, the CDR3 reads TGTGCCAGCAGTTTATCAGGGCGGGGCTCCTATAATTCACCCCTCCACTTT. Its translation: CASSLSGRGSYNSPLHF.

The chain is built from TRBV7-6 and TRBJ2-7; D gene uncertain. The CDR3 has 13 amino acids. V lost 5 bases, J lost 3 bases, and 11 bases lay in between. Germline CDR1 and CDR2: SGHVS and FNYEAQ. The CDR3 reads CASSASGRYEQYF. The CDR3 DNA reads as TGTGCCAGCAGCGCAAGTGGACGCTACGAGCAGTACTTC.

This clone showed up just once. The V gene is TRBV28, the J gene TRBJ1-2; TRBD1 is a possible D gene (5 bases). V lost 10 bases to trimming and J lost 3 bases, with 12 bases between them. Germline values: CDR1 MDHEN, CDR2 SYDVKM. The CDR3 consists of 12 residues. The CDR3 DNA is TGTGCCACCCGGGACGGAGACTATGGCTACACCTTC. As protein: CATRDGDYGYTF.

The V gene is TRBV5-6, the J gene TRBJ1-6; D gene ambiguous. Trimming pared 6 bases from V and 1 base from J, leaving 23 bases between. CDR1 and CDR2 from the germline V gene are SGHDT and YYEEEE. CDR3 size: 19 residues. The chain's CDR3 is CASTFGWAGIMSYNSPLHF. The CDR3 region has the DNA TGTGCCAGCACCTTCGGATGGGCGGGGATCATGTCCTATAATTCACCCCTCCACTTT.

This rearrangement joins TRBV10-3 to TRBJ1-3; unclear D gene. CDR1 and CDR2 (germline): ENHRY, SYGVKD. The CDR3 sequence is 17 residues long. The V gene lost 0 bases and the J gene lost 0 bases, with 12 bases spanning the gap. CDR3 in DNA: TGTGCCATCAGTGAGTCGGTGTTTGAGGGCTCTGGAAACACCATATATTTT. This gives the protein CAISESVFEGSGNTIYF.

The chain combines TRBV28 with TRBJ2-3; 10 bases agree with TRBD2. V was pared by 5 bases and J by 5 bases, with 7 bases of the junction left unmatched. This CDR3 has 15 residues. Germline V gives CDR1 MDHEN, CDR2 SYDVKM. The CDR3 here is CASSPRLAGVDTQYF. CDR3 nucleotide sequence: TGTGCCAGCAGTCCCCGGCTAGCGGGAGTAGATACGCAGTATTTT.

DNA for the CDR3: TGTGCCAGCAGTTACGACGTTAGGGGCTACGAGCAGTACTTC. It yields the protein CASSYDVRGYEQYF. This chain links TRBV6-5 with TRBJ2-7; possible D gene TRBD1, 5 bases. CDR1 and CDR2 from the germline V gene are MNHEY and SVGAGI. V lost 2 bases, J lost 3 bases, and 11 bases lay in between. CDR3 length: 14 amino acids.

The chain's CDR3 is CSADSTDTQYF. The CDR3 DNA reads as TGCAGCGCGGACAGCACAGATACGCAGTATTTT. The V and J genes are TRBV29-1 and TRBJ2-3, with no clear D. V lost 7 bases and J 0 bases, leaving 5 bases between the germline ends. This CDR3 contains 11 residues. In germline, CDR1 is SQVTM, CDR2 ANQGSEA.

This chain connects TRBV6-1 to TRBJ1-1; perhaps TRBD1 as D (5 bases). This CDR3 has 13 residues. Germline V CDR1 and CDR2: MNHNS, SASEGT. V was shortened by 3 bases and J by 6 bases, with 11 bases between the two germline ends. In DNA, the CDR3 is TGTGCCAGCAGTGATAGGACAAGGCCTGAAGCTTTCTTT. Amino acid sequence: CASSDRTRPEAFF.

The CDR3 nucleotides read TGTGCCACCAGTGATAGGGGGGGGCCTTCAGATACGCAGTATTTT. Translating it yields CATSDRGGPSDTQYF. This chain connects TRBV24-1 to TRBJ2-3, with D maybe TRBD2 (7 bases). Between the trimmed V and J ends, which lost 3 bases and 4 bases, there was a span of 13 bases. The CDR3 is 15 residues long. Germline values: CDR1 KGHDR, CDR2 SFDVKD.

The chain couples TRBV6-6 to TRBJ2-7, with 13 bases fitting TRBD2. This CDR3 region has 17 residues. The V segment lost 5 bases and the J segment 3 bases; nucleotides outside the gene matches: 10. Looked up from germline, CDR1 is MNHNY and CDR2 is SVGAGI (reference sequence). The CDR3, as DNA: TGTGCCAGCAGTCGAGGGACTAGCGGGAAATCCAGCTACGAGCAGTACTTC. This encodes CASSRGTSGKSSYEQYF.

This chain links TRBV4-2 with TRBJ1-1, with 7 bases lining up with TRBD1. V gave up 1 base and J gave up 4 bases; unmatched junction bases: 3. In germline, CDR1 is LGHNA, CDR2 YNFKEQ. This CDR3 is 14 amino acids long. CDR3 nucleotide sequence: TGTGCCAGCAGCCAAGGAGCAGGGGGCACTGAAGCTTTCTTT. Translating it yields CASSQGAGGTEAFF.

The rearrangement joins TRBV9 to TRBJ2-7, with 8 nucleotides matching TRBD1. Germline V CDR1 and CDR2: SGDLS, YYNGEE. The CDR3 has 14 residues. J gave up 6 bases and V 1 base, and 6 bases lay outside the gene matches. This CDR3 reads CASSVTGQGGEQYF. Written as DNA, the CDR3 is TGTGCCAGCAGCGTAACTGGACAGGGCGGCGAGCAGTACTTC. Variable domain in full (rest from reference TRBV9 and TRBJ2-7): DSGVTQTPKHLITATGQRVTLRCSPRSGDLSVYWYQQSLDQGLQFLIQYYNGEERAKGNILERFSAQQFPDLHSELNLSSLELGDSALYFCASSVTGQGGEQYFGPGTRLTVT.

The chain joins TRBV30 to TRBJ1-1; D not resolved. V lost 5 bases to trimming and J lost 3 bases, with 7 bases between them. This CDR3 comprises 11 residues. Germline V gives CDR1 GTSNPN, CDR2 SVGIG (reference sequence). The DNA of the CDR3 is TGTGCCTGGCGACGCGACACTGAAGCTTTCTTT. Its protein product is CAWRRDTEAFF.

The count of this clone is one. The chain links TRBV10-3 to TRBJ2-1; D not resolved. Germline lookup yields CDR1 ENHRY and CDR2 SYGVKD. The CDR3 spans 14 residues. Trimming stripped 3 bases from V and 6 bases from J, with 12 bases between. The CDR3 bases are TGTGCCATCAGTGACGATATGGTGGTCAATGAGCAGTTCTTC. Amino acid sequence: CAISDDMVVNEQFF.

The rearrangement uses TRBV29-1 and TRBJ1-1; TRBD1 aligns across 10 bases. Germline lookup yields CDR1 SQVTM and CDR2 ANQGSEA. This CDR3 is built from 13 residues. V was pared by 7 bases and J by 3 bases, with 5 bases of the junction left unmatched. The CDR3 spells CSARQGADTEAFF. CDR3 sequence (DNA): TGCAGCGCTCGACAGGGGGCCGACACTGAAGCTTTCTTT.